This TCR beta chain was retrieved from a study of CD8+ T cells in alopecia areata. Overall study findings and caveats: Normal skin's resident alphabeta T cells are also sequenced in scalp samples. It was lesional scalp, especially alopecia totalis/universalis, that showed higher clonality than normal scalp.

Germline values: CDR1 LNHDA, CDR2 SQIVND (reference sequence). The CDR3 extends over 14 amino acids. V dropped 5 bases and J dropped 2; count of bases not matched to a gene: 2. After isolation, RNA underwent reverse transcription to generate cDNA as the sequencing template. The protocol was immunoSEQ multiplex PCR, while the TCRdb copy is restricted to in-frame clones and leaves out a portion. In the table there are about 110,000 clones, approximately 61% of which are singletons. As regards this clone: Its antigen remains unknown.

Individuals with alopecia areata gave both lesional scalp punch biopsies and peripheral blood for collection. Cell sorting on a FACSAria was used to separate CD4+ and CD8+ T cells from the PBMCs. The chain carries TRBV19 and TRBJ2-7, with 11 bases identical to TRBD1. The receptor was derived from a human donor with alopecia areata. Sequences were obtained from NKG2D-low CD8+ T cells sorted from blood. The CDR3 spells CASSWGQGAYEQYF. The DNA of the CDR3 is TGTGCCAGTAGTTGGGGACAGGGGGCCTACGAGCAGTACTTC.